What follows are 23 T cell receptor beta chains derived from one specimen sequenced in a study of control samples from healthy donors and cancer patients. The protocol was immunoSEQ multiplex PCR, while the TCRdb copy is restricted to in-frame clones and leaves out a portion. The table lists tens of thousands of clones, roughly 92% of them singletons. Sequencing was performed on blood. The origin of the receptors is a young man in good health.

The chain couples TRBV19 to TRBJ2-7; D gene unclear. Germline V gene sequence: CDR1 LNHDA, CDR2 SQIVND (reference sequence). Between the trimmed V and J ends, which lost 5 bases and 2 bases, there was a span of 13 bases. The CDR3 length is 14 residues. The CDR3 loop is CASSLASGTYEQYF. The CDR3 nucleotides are TGTGCCAGTAGTTTGGCCTCTGGTACCTACGAGCAGTACTTC. The full variable domain, completed using reference TRBV19 and TRBJ2-7, is DGGITQSPKYLFRKEGQNVTLSCEQNLNHDAMYWYRQDPGQGLRLIYYSQIVNDFQKGDIAEGYSVSREKKESFPLTVTSAQKNPTAFYLCASSLASGTYEQYFGPGTRLTVT.

V and J are TRBV11-2 and TRBJ2-1; tentatively, D is TRBD1 (6 bases). The V end lost 0 bases, the J end lost 6 bases, and 6 bases lay between the germline ends. Per germline, CDR1 SGHAT and CDR2 FQNNGV. CDR3 size: 13 residues. DNA of the CDR3: TGTGCCAGCAGCTTAGACAGGGGCAATGAGCAGTTCTTC. It yields the protein CASSLDRGNEQFF.

There are a few counts of this clone. V gene TRBV7-6 combines with J gene TRBJ2-5, with D perhaps TRBD1 (5 bases). Trimming took 3 bases from V and 1 from J, leaving 12 bases between them. Germline V CDR1 and CDR2: SGHVS, FNYEAQ. This CDR3 is 15 amino acids long. The CDR3 region has the DNA TGTGCCAGCAGCTTCAGGGTATCGACCCAAGAGACCCAGTACTTC. Translating gives CASSFRVSTQETQYF.

The chain couples TRBV6-2 or TRBV6-3 to TRBJ2-2; 16 positions match TRBD2. From germline, CDR1 is MNHEY and CDR2 SVGEGT. After removal of 6 bases from V and 1 base from J, the junction contained 8 bases not matched to a gene. This CDR3 has 19 amino acids. The CDR3 spells CASSPAGLAGGVNTGELFF. The CDR3, as DNA: TGTGCCAGCAGCCCGGCGGGACTAGCGGGGGGGGTGAACACCGGGGAGCTGTTTTTT.

J is TRBJ1-2 and V is TRBV6-5, with a weak D call TRBD1 (6 bases). The V gene lost 7 bases and the J gene lost 5 bases, with 20 bases spanning the gap. Germline assignment: CDR1 MNHEY and CDR2 SVGAGI. This CDR3 comprises 15 residues. CDR3 residues: CASTNQAGARYGYTF. The CDR3 region has the DNA TGTGCCAGCACCAATCAAGCAGGGGCGAGATATGGCTACACCTTC.

The rearrangement links TRBV5-1 to TRBJ2-5; TRBD2 agrees at 14 bases. This CDR3 has 17 residues. From germline, CDR1 is SGHRS and CDR2 YFSETQ. With V trimmed by 7 bases and J by 1 base, 9 bases remained unmatched. In nucleotides, the CDR3 is TGCGCCAGCCGAACCGGGACTAGCGGGGGCACCCAAGAGACCCAGTACTTC. Residues: CASRTGTSGGTQETQYF.

The V call is TRBV4-3, the J call TRBJ1-1; D perhaps matches TRBD1 (6 bases). This CDR3 spans 12 amino acids. Germline V gene data show CDR1 as LGHNA and CDR2 as YSLEER. Trimming removed 8 bases at V and 7 bases at J, with 14 bases between. The CDR3 sequence: CASGEIGGEAFF. The CDR3 nucleotides are TGCGCCAGCGGCGAAATAGGGGGTGAAGCTTTCTTT.

The chain is built from TRBV18 and TRBJ1-4, with TRBD1 as a possible D gene (5 bases). The ends were cut back, 4 bases at V and 7 bases at J, with 13 bases in the middle. CDR1 and CDR2 from the germline V gene are KGHSH and LQKENI. The CDR3 runs 14 residues. CDR3 loop: CASSQGTEFEKLFF. The CDR3 nucleotides read TGTGCCAGCTCACAAGGGACCGAATTTGAAAAACTGTTTTTT.

The chain couples TRBV7-2 to TRBJ1-6; D not certain. The CDR3 has 16 residues. V lost 2 bases and J 1 base, leaving 9 bases between the germline ends. Germline V gene data show CDR1 as SGHTA and CDR2 as FQGNSA. The CDR3 coding sequence is TGTGCCAGCAGCTTATTTTGGGAATCCTATAATTCACCCCTCCACTTT. As protein: CASSLFWESYNSPLHF.

The rearrangement links TRBV27 to TRBJ2-7; D is unclear. V shed 4 bases and J shed 3 bases, with 7 bases lying between them. Germline values: CDR1 MNHEY, CDR2 SMNVEV (reference sequence). CDR3 length: 12 residues. The CDR3 DNA is TGTGCCAGCAGTTGGATCGGCTACGAGCAGTACTTC. Amino acid sequence: CASSWIGYEQYF.

This chain uses TRBV19 with TRBJ2-7, with 8 bases lining up with TRBD2. V trimming: 3 bases; J trimming: 6 bases; junction bases outside the gene matches: 10. CDR1 is LNHDA and CDR2 is SQIVND in the germline V gene (reference sequence). The CDR3 contains 15 residues. DNA for the CDR3: TGTGCCAGTAGTATGACGGCGGGACTAGTCTCCGAGCAGTACTTC. The encoded protein is CASSMTAGLVSEQYF.

This chain joins TRBV18 and TRBJ1-1; D is undetermined. The CDR3 contains 14 residues. The V end was cut by 2 bases, the J end by 3 bases, with 10 bases between. The germline V gene has CDR1 KGHSH and CDR2 LQKENI. CDR3 bases: TGTGCCAGCTCACCAGCCAGTCAGGACACTGAAGCTTTCTTT. Encoded protein: CASSPASQDTEAFF. The variable domain in full, completed from reference TRBV18 and TRBJ1-1, reads NAGVMQNPRHLVRRRGQEARLRCSPMKGHSHVYWYRQLPEEGLKFMVYLQKENIIDESGMPKERFSAEFPKEGPSILRIQQVVRGDSAAYFCASSPASQDTEAFFGQGTRLTVV.

The chain employs TRBV6-5 and TRBJ1-3; D call uncertain. This CDR3 is 14 amino acids long. Deletions cut 5 bases from V and 0 bases from J, with 8 bases between. Per germline, CDR1 MNHEY and CDR2 SVGAGI. CDR3 amino acids: CASSRQNSGNTIYF. CDR3 in DNA: TGTGCCAGCAGTCGGCAAAACTCTGGAAACACCATATATTTT.

The chain couples TRBV2 to TRBJ2-1, with D possibly being TRBD1 (6 bases). The CDR3 totals 16 residues. Germline lookup yields CDR1 SNHLY and CDR2 FYNNEI. V lost 2 bases and J lost 0, with 11 bases in between. CDR3 in DNA: TGTGCCAGCAGTGAAAAGGGGGAGAGCTCCTACAATGAGCAGTTCTTC. It yields the protein CASSEKGESSYNEQFF.

The chain employs TRBV3-1 (or the pseudogene TRBV3-2) and TRBJ1-2; D is unclear. Germline assignment: CDR1 LGHDT and CDR2 YNNKEL (reference sequence). Trimming removed 1 base from V and 5 bases from J, with 14 bases in between. The CDR3 runs to 15 residues. As DNA, the CDR3 is TGTGCCAGCAGCCAAGGCCCGGCCCCGGGGTATGGCTACACCTTC. It yields the protein CASSQGPAPGYGYTF.

V usage is TRBV6-8 and J usage is TRBJ1-5; 7 bases align to TRBD1. Germline loops: CDR1 MNHGY, CDR2 SAAAGT. The CDR3 contains 15 residues. Trimming removed 5 bases from V and 1 base from J; junction bases left unmatched: 5. CDR3 in amino acids: CASSSRGQSNQPQHF. CDR3 sequence (DNA): TGTGCCAGCAGTAGCCGGGGACAGAGCAATCAGCCCCAGCATTTT.

The rearrangement joins TRBV11-3 to TRBJ2-1, with D perhaps TRBD2 (5 bases). This CDR3 comprises 14 residues. Trimming left V 0 bases short and J 7 bases short, with 10 bases between. Germline V lookup: CDR1 SGHNT, CDR2 YENEEA. The CDR3 loop is CASSLDLGSNEQFF. CDR3 coding DNA: TGTGCCAGCAGCTTAGATCTGGGGAGTAATGAGCAGTTCTTC. The whole variable domain, remainder taken from reference TRBV11-3 and TRBJ2-1, is EAGVVQSPRYKIIEKKQPVAFWCNPISGHNTLYWYLQNLGQGPELLIRYENEEAVDDSQLPKDRFSAERLKGVDSTLKIQPAELGDSAVYLCASSLDLGSNEQFFGPGTRLTVL.

The J gene is TRBJ2-3, the V gene TRBV11-2; D is undetermined. V lost 1 base to trimming and J lost 2 bases, with 10 bases between them. The CDR3 is made up of 15 amino acids. Germline-derived CDR1 and CDR2 are SGHAT and FQNNGV. CDR3 in DNA: TGTGCCAGCAGCTTAGCGGCACGACACACAGATACGCAGTATTTT. As protein: CASSLAARHTDTQYF.

The V gene is TRBV11-2, the J gene TRBJ1-5; D uncertain. CDR1 SGHAT and CDR2 FQNNGV come from the germline V gene. The CDR3 extends over 13 amino acids. Trimming cost V 5 bases and J 6 bases, with 11 bases left between them. CDR3 bases: TGTGCCAGCAGCCAAGGCGTCGGTCAGCCCCAGCATTTT. Translating gives CASSQGVGQPQHF. The full variable domain, its missing parts supplied by reference TRBV11-2 and TRBJ1-5, is EAGVAQSPRYKIIEKRQSVAFWCNPISGHATLYWYQQILGQGPKLLIQFQNNGVVDDSQLPKDRFSAERLKGVDSTLKIQPAKLEDSAVYLCASSQGVGQPQHFGDGTRLSIL.

The chain couples TRBV25-1 to TRBJ2-5, with a possible D match to TRBD2 (6 bases). CDR3 length equals 14 residues. V lost 6 bases, J lost 5 bases, and 16 bases lay in between. Germline loops: CDR1 MGHDK, CDR2 SYGVNS. The CDR3 reads CASSRPTGEETQYF. The CDR3 DNA reads TGTGCCAGCAGCCGACCAACGGGGGAGGAGACCCAGTACTTC.

Here the CDR3 DNA reads TGTGCCAGCAGTTACTCGATGGTAGGGGGTCTTGAAGCTTTCTTT. Its translation is CASSYSMVGGLEAFF. This chain uses TRBV6-6 with TRBJ1-1; tentatively, D is TRBD1 (6 bases). With 0 bases removed from V and 7 bases from J, the gap between germline ends came to 15 bases. This CDR3 contains 15 residues. Germline values: CDR1 MNHNY, CDR2 SVGAGI (reference sequence).

This chain joins TRBV18 and TRBJ2-1, with D unclear. CDR1 and CDR2 (germline): KGHSH, LQKENI. V lost 0 bases and J lost 0, with 9 bases in between. This CDR3 is built from 16 residues. The CDR3 spells CASSPPKLRSYNEQFF. Written as DNA, the CDR3 is TGTGCCAGCTCACCACCGAAGCTCCGCTCCTACAATGAGCAGTTCTTC.

The chain combines TRBV25-1 with TRBJ1-4, with D unresolved. Trimming pared 0 bases from V and 0 bases from J, leaving 5 bases between. The CDR3 has 15 amino acids. Germline values: CDR1 MGHDK, CDR2 SYGVNS. The CDR3: CASSEYGSTNEKLFF. The DNA of the CDR3 is TGTGCCAGCAGTGAATACGGCTCAACTAATGAAAAACTGTTTTTT.